This TCR beta chain emerged from a study of blood T cells in healthy people across ages. This clonotype was seen only a few times. Its specificity is unknown. Together with a sample-barcoded 5' primer, a J-beta primer mix was included in a second PCR lasting roughly 7 to 11 cycles. TCRdb ran MiXCR on the 5' RACE reads and lists one entry per CDR3 protein. The repertoire consists of about 1.8 million distinct CDR3 sequences, with about 50% occurring once and the leading ten covering around 2.1%. Study results and caveats: No one knew whether donors had CMV, which possibly confounded expanded clonotype changes.

This receptor was identified in a woman in her forties in good health. Material for sequencing was blood.

The CDR3 bases are TGTGCCAGCAGCCCATTCCTAGCGGCAGGAGGAGATACGCAGTATTTT. Amino acids: CASSPFLAAGGDTQYF. The rearrangement links TRBV11-1 to TRBJ2-3, with 7 positions matching TRBD2. The CDR3 has 16 amino acids. V trimming: 5 bases; J trimming: 5 bases; junction bases outside the gene matches: 13. Germline assignment: CDR1 SGHAT and CDR2 FQDESV (reference sequence).